This passage covers 18 T cell receptor beta chains from one sample sequenced in a study of graft-versus-host responses after intestinal transplantation. These receptors' targets are unknown. Sequencing used immunoSEQ multiplex PCR; TCRdb keeps in-frame clones, though not all of them. The sample lists about 88,000 clones, 94% occurring once. This sample comprised unstimulated CD4+ T cells sorted from spleen or lymph node cells, obtained before transplant. The receptors were gathered from a human donor who was the organ donor for an intestinal transplant.

The CDR3 here is CASSQGSNTIYF. The DNA for the CDR3 is TGTGCCAGCAGCCAAGGGTCGAACACCATATATTTT. J is TRBJ1-3 and V is TRBV14; no clear D gene. Germline V gene sequence: CDR1 SGHDN, CDR2 FVKESK. CDR3 size: 12 residues. V lost 1 base and J 7 bases, leaving 5 bases between the germline ends.

The chain carries TRBV28 and TRBJ1-2; D is unresolved. Between the trimmed V and J ends, which lost 7 bases and 4 bases, there was a span of 10 bases. Germline V gene sequence: CDR1 MDHEN, CDR2 SYDVKM. This CDR3 has 12 amino acids. CDR3 bases: TGTGCCAGCAAAGAATACAGCTATGGCTACACCTTC. Translation gives CASKEYSYGYTF.

V is TRBV18 and J is TRBJ1-2; weak D call: TRBD1 (6 bases). V lost 2 bases to trimming and J lost 7 bases, with 17 bases between them. Germline CDR1 KGHSH, CDR2 LQKENI. This CDR3 contains 15 residues. The DNA of the CDR3 is TGTGCCAGCTCACCAACAACAGGGACCCCCGCTGGCTACACCTTC. Translating gives CASSPTTGTPAGYTF.

The chain has TRBV9 and TRBJ2-1, with 11 bases that match TRBD1. Trimming took 4 bases from V and 5 from J; bases not matched to a gene: 8. The CDR3 consists of 16 residues. Germline V gives CDR1 SGDLS, CDR2 YYNGEE. Here the CDR3 reads CASSRTGGGKDNEQFF. CDR3 in DNA: TGTGCCAGCAGCCGGACAGGGGGCGGTAAGGACAATGAGCAGTTCTTC.

This chain uses TRBV6-5 with TRBJ1-3; TRBD1 might be the D (5 bases). V lost 0 bases and J 2 bases, leaving 11 bases between the germline ends. The length of the CDR3 is 16 residues. Germline V gene data show CDR1 as MNHEY and CDR2 as SVGAGI. The CDR3 spells CASSYSPRGAGNTIYF. The CDR3 bases are TGTGCCAGCAGTTACTCGCCACGGGGCGCTGGAAACACCATATATTTT.

J is TRBJ1-3 and V is TRBV18, with D possibly TRBD1 on 6 matching bases. The CDR3 has 14 residues. Trimming pared 6 bases from V and 0 bases from J, leaving 9 bases between. Germline V gene sequence: CDR1 KGHSH, CDR2 LQKENI. The CDR3 DNA reads as TGTGCCAGCTCGAGGGACAACTCTGGAAACACCATATATTTT. It translates to CASSRDNSGNTIYF. Full variable domain (missing parts from reference TRBV18 and TRBJ1-3): NAGVMQNPRHLVRRRGQEARLRCSPMKGHSHVYWYRQLPEEGLKFMVYLQKENIIDESGMPKERFSAEFPKEGPSILRIQQVVRGDSAAYFCASSRDNSGNTIYFGEGSWLTVV.

The chain couples TRBV6-5 to TRBJ2-5; 8 nucleotides align to TRBD1. The junction had 4 bases not matched to a gene; V was cut back by 2 bases and J by 2 bases. The germline V gene has CDR1 MNHEY and CDR2 SVGAGI. The CDR3 has 15 amino acids. The CDR3 DNA sequence: TGTGCCAGCAGTTACCTATACAGGGGGCAAGAGACCCAGTACTTC. This encodes CASSYLYRGQETQYF.

The chain recombines TRBV2 with TRBJ1-5; the D is unclear. Germline V gene data show CDR1 as SNHLY and CDR2 as FYNNEI. V lost 4 bases and J 11 bases, leaving 15 bases between the germline ends. The CDR3 totals 13 residues. CDR3 residues: CASSVEAHGAQHF. The CDR3 DNA reads as TGTGCCAGCAGTGTGGAAGCCCACGGGGCCCAGCATTTT.

The V call is TRBV9, the J call TRBJ2-5, with 8 bases fitting TRBD1. With V trimmed by 2 bases and J by 2 bases, 5 bases remained unmatched. CDR1 SGDLS and CDR2 YYNGEE come from the germline V gene. This CDR3 has 15 amino acids. CDR3 loop: CASSVRDRSQETQYF. CDR3 DNA sequence: TGTGCCAGCAGCGTCCGGGACAGGTCGCAAGAGACCCAGTACTTC. The full variable domain, with the rest looked up from reference TRBV9 and TRBJ2-5, is DSGVTQTPKHLITATGQRVTLRCSPRSGDLSVYWYQQSLDQGLQFLIQYYNGEERAKGNILERFSAQQFPDLHSELNLSSLELGDSALYFCASSVRDRSQETQYFGPGTRLLVL.

The genes are TRBV18 and TRBJ2-1; perhaps D is TRBD1 or TRBD2 (5 bases each). Per germline, CDR1 KGHSH and CDR2 LQKENI. V was cut by 3 bases and J by 6 bases, with 15 bases left in between. The CDR3 length is 15 residues. The CDR3: CASSPILPGSNEQFF. DNA for the CDR3: TGTGCCAGCTCACCGATCCTCCCAGGGAGCAATGAGCAGTTCTTC.

This chain connects TRBV7-6 to TRBJ1-2; D is possibly TRBD1 (6 bases). CDR1 and CDR2 (germline): SGHVS, FNYEAQ. This CDR3 comprises 14 residues. V was shortened by 5 bases and J by 5 bases, with 15 bases between the two germline ends. CDR3 coding DNA: TGTGCCAGCAGCGCGGCAGGGGAAGGATATGGCTACACCTTC. As protein: CASSAAGEGYGYTF.

J is TRBJ2-5 and V is TRBV18, with 9 bases lining up with TRBD2. Germline CDR1 is KGHSH and CDR2 is LQKENI. The junction had 2 bases not matched to a gene; V was cut back by 3 bases and J by 0 bases. This CDR3 is built from 15 residues. CDR3 DNA sequence: TGTGCCAGCTCACCCCTAGCGGGGTACCAAGAGACCCAGTACTTC. Protein: CASSPLAGYQETQYF.

Concerning this clone: In the same sample, other DNA sequences code for this CDR3. This sequence joins TRBV6-1 and TRBJ2-7; D ambiguous. This CDR3 region has 11 residues. Germline assignment: CDR1 MNHNS and CDR2 SASEGT. The V and J ends lost 5 bases and 3 bases respectively, with 5 bases between them. The CDR3 region has the DNA TGTGCCAGCAGTTCCCTCTACGAGCAGTACTTC. Translating it yields CASSSLYEQYF.

This sequence joins TRBV5-1 and TRBJ1-2; D gene uncertain. Trimming took 3 bases from V and 2 from J, leaving 5 bases between them. Germline assignment: CDR1 SGHRS and CDR2 YFSETQ. This CDR3 is 12 amino acids long. CDR3 in amino acids: CASSSDNYGYTF. The CDR3 DNA follows: TGCGCCAGCAGCTCGGACAACTATGGCTACACCTTC.

This clone was seen just once. V gene TRBV18 combines with J gene TRBJ2-5, with D tentatively TRBD1 (5 bases). Trimming left V 2 bases short and J 4 bases short, with 8 bases between. The CDR3 is 13 residues long. Germline V lookup: CDR1 KGHSH, CDR2 LQKENI. In DNA, the CDR3 is TGTGCCAGCTCACCAGCTAGGGGAGAGACCCAGTACTTC. Encoded protein: CASSPARGETQYF.

The genes are TRBV11-3 and TRBJ1-2; 12 bases are shared with TRBD1. The CDR3 runs 17 residues. CDR1 and CDR2 (germline): SGHNT, YENEEA. V dropped 1 base and J dropped 2; count of bases not matched to a gene: 5. CDR3 bases: TGTGCCAGCAGCTTAGCCGGGACAGGGGGCTTGAACTATGGCTACACCTTC. This translates into CASSLAGTGGLNYGYTF. The full variable domain, in which reference TRBV11-3 and TRBJ1-2 provide the parts outside the CDR3, is EAGVVQSPRYKIIEKKQPVAFWCNPISGHNTLYWYLQNLGQGPELLIRYENEEAVDDSQLPKDRFSAERLKGVDSTLKIQPAELGDSAVYLCASSLAGTGGLNYGYTFGSGTRLTVV.

The chain recombines TRBV4-1 with TRBJ2-2; 8 bases map to TRBD1. This CDR3 spans 15 amino acids. The J segment lost 3 bases and the V segment lost 5 bases, leaving 5 bases of the junction unmatched. The V gene's germline CDR1 is MGHRA and CDR2 YSYEKL. The CDR3 DNA sequence: TGCGCCAGCAGCTGGGGACAGGCGTACACCGGGGAGCTGTTTTTT. Protein: CASSWGQAYTGELFF.

This clone was counted once. J is TRBJ1-6 and V is TRBV19, with D possibly matching TRBD1 (6 bases). Deletions cut 9 bases from V and 3 bases from J, with 12 bases between. Per the germline V gene, CDR1 is LNHDA and CDR2 is SQIVND (reference sequence). This CDR3 contains 14 residues. CDR3 DNA: TGTGCCAGCCAGAGGACAGTCTATAATTCACCCCTCCACTTT. Translating gives CASQRTVYNSPLHF.